Presented here are 6 T cell receptor beta chains from one specimen sequenced in a study of T-cell reconstitution after alpha-beta-depleted transplantation in children. Unique molecular identifiers were incorporated when the TCRbeta library was constructed. TCRdb recomputed calls from the PCR reads with MiXCR, one row per CDR3 protein. The repertoire holds 350,000 to 400,000 distinct CDR3 sequences, with 20% as singletons. The source was PBMCs from the stem cell graft donor, collected from the stem cell graft. The receptors shown here come from a human donor who donated a stem cell graft to a child with acute myeloid leukemia.

V and J are TRBV6-2 or TRBV6-3 and TRBJ2-3; D is ambiguous. Germline CDR1 reads MNHEY; CDR2 reads SVGEGT. Trimming shortened V by 2 bases and J by 5 bases, and 5 bases separated the two germline ends. The CDR3 has 12 residues. The CDR3 DNA reads as TGTGCCAGCAGTTACGTGGGAGATACGCAGTATTTT. This codes for CASSYVGDTQYF.

This clonotype was seen a handful of times. V and J are TRBV12-3 or TRBV12-4 and TRBJ2-1; the D is unclear. The CDR3 runs 11 residues. The germline V and J ends were trimmed by 7 bases and 6 bases, with 7 bases remaining between them. CDR3 DNA sequence: TGTGCCAGCAAAAGAGTCAATGAGCAGTTCTTC. Translating gives CASKRVNEQFF.

The chain employs TRBV7-9 and TRBJ1-2; unclear D gene. The CDR3 runs to 14 residues. The ends were cut back, 0 bases at V and 0 bases at J, with 5 bases in the middle. Germline CDR1 reads SEHNR; CDR2 reads FQNEAQ (reference sequence). CDR3 loop: CASSLAGANYGYTF. The CDR3 nucleotides are TGTGCCAGCAGCTTAGCCGGGGCTAACTATGGCTACACCTTC.

The gene calls are TRBV12-3 or TRBV12-4 and TRBJ2-2; D remains unclear. The ends were cut back, 5 bases at V and 6 bases at J, with 7 bases in the middle. The CDR3 consists of 12 residues. CDR3 nucleotides: TGTGCCAGCAGTCTTTTTGCCGGGGAGCTGTTTTTT. Translating it yields CASSLFAGELFF.

This clonotype occurred a few times. The chain joins TRBV3-1 to TRBJ1-1; possibly TRBD1 for D (6 bases). The V end lost 6 bases, the J end lost 4 bases, and 21 bases lay between the germline ends. The CDR3 runs 16 residues. CDR1 is LGHDT and CDR2 is YNNKEL in the germline V gene (reference sequence). CDR3 bases: TGTGCCAGCAGTCCCGGGACACTGCTGACGAGCACTGAAGCTTTCTTT. This gives the protein CASSPGTLLTSTEAFF.

This clonotype was detected a few times. This chain uses TRBV18 with TRBJ1-5; unclear D gene. This CDR3 is built from 14 residues. Germline V lookup: CDR1 KGHSH, CDR2 LQKENI. The germline V and J ends were trimmed by 2 bases and 4 bases, with 9 bases remaining between them. The CDR3 DNA reads as TGTGCCAGCTCACCAGCCCATGGTAATCAGCCCCAGCATTTT. Translation: CASSPAHGNQPQHF.